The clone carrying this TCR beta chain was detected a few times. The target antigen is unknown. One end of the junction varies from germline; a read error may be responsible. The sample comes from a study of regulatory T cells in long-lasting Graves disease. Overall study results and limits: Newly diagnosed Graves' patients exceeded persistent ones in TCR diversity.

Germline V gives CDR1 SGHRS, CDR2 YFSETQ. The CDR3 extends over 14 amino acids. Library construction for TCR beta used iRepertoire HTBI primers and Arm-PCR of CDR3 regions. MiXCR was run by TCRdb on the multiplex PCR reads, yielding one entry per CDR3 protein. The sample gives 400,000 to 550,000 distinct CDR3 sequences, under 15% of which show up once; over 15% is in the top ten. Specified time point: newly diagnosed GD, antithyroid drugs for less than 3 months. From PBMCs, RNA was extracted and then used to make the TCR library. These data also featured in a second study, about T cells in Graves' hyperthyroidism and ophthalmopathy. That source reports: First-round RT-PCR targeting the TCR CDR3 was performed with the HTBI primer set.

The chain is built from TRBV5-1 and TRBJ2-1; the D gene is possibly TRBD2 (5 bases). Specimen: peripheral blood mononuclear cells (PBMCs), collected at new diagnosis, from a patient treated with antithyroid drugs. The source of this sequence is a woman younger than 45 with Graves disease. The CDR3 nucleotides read TGCACCAGCAGCATTGGTGATACGGGAAATGAGCAGTTCTTC. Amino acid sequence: CTSSIGDTGNEQFF.